This entry is about one TCR beta chain. These data belong to a study of shared clonotypes between healthy human individuals. Clones were read by immunoSEQ multiplex PCR, and TCRdb kept only the in-frame ones, dropping some. The table records some 2 million clones, 85% to 95% of them present only once. The CDR3 extends over 16 amino acids. Germline V gene data show CDR1 as MNHNS and CDR2 as SASEGT. Trimming removed 4 bases at V and 3 bases at J, with 19 bases between. This sequence originates from a man younger than 30 in good health. The chain employs TRBV6-1 and TRBJ2-7; possible D gene TRBD2, 6 bases. The sample taken for sequencing was naive CD4+ T cells sorted from blood. The subset denotes: CD45RA+ positively selected. The CDR3 nucleotides read TGTGCCAGCAGTGGCCTGCAGGAGGGGCACTACTACGAGCAGTACTTC. Amino acid sequence: CASSGLQEGHYYEQYF.